The sample holds a few counts of the clone carrying this T cell receptor beta chain. No antigen is known for it. The sample is drawn from a study of Ad26.COV2.S vaccination and SARS-CoV-2 variants. For the study at large: Vaccine-arm donor from the placebo-controlled COV1001 Ad26.COV2.S trial. Dosing was one shot or two shots 56 days apart.

Sample treatment: around 19 received Ad26.COV2.S at low or high dose, single or two shots; several received placebo; per-sample allocation not given. Samples came from day 63 after the first vaccine or placebo injection. Germline loops: CDR1 LGHNA, CDR2 YSLEER. The CDR3 contains 17 residues. The ends were cut back, 0 bases at V and 9 bases at J, with 21 bases in the middle. General observations from the study: Relative to placebo recipients, vaccine recipients exhibited elevated spike-specific TCR breadth. Participants given vaccine showed non-spike TCR breadth similar to that of placebo recipients.

Data came from immunoSEQ multiplex PCR; TCRdb stores just in-frame clones and leaves some out. The sample comprises around 310,000 clones, under 90% of which are singletons, and 4.5% to 5.5% rests with the top ten. The specimen was peripheral blood, collected in a trial of Ad26.COV2.S vaccine versus placebo. The TCR was taken from a person aged 18 to 65 who received the Ad26.COV2.S COVID-19 vaccine or a placebo. The rearrangement links TRBV4-3 to TRBJ2-1; D might be TRBD1 (7 bases). CDR3 in amino acids: CASSQDPPGGRVPEQFF. Here the CDR3 DNA reads TGCGCCAGCAGCCAAGACCCCCCAGGGGGGCGAGTTCCTGAGCAGTTCTTC.